Listed below are T cell receptor beta chains from one sample, sequenced in a study of T cells after yellow fever vaccination. From the 5' RACE reads, TCRdb called clonotypes with MiXCR, one entry per CDR3 protein. The profile shows hundreds of thousands of distinct CDR3 sequences, roughly an eighth of them singletons. Sequenced material: PBMCs, taken on the day of the yellow fever booster vaccination. Source of these receptors: a man aged 25 to 40 who received the YFV17D yellow fever vaccine. Both conserved end residues are part of each CDR3. The D gene is left open where the match is weak. Expanded clones get a size class; other rows say once, few or many, or leave the size out.

j_gene | v_gene | abundance | d_gene | CDR3nt | CDR3aa
TRBJ2-7 | TRBV4-2 | many | TRBD2 | TGTGCCAGCAGCCAAGAAAGCAGCGGGGTTTTCTCCTACGAGCAGTACTTC | CASSQESSGVFSYEQYF
TRBJ2-3 | TRBV27 | many | TRBD2 | TGTGCCAGCAGTGGACTAGCGGGAGGGCCGGGTACAGATACGCAGTATTTT | CASSGLAGGPGTDTQYF
TRBJ2-7 | TRBV24-1 | few | . | TGTGCCACCAGTGAAAAGGATACGGGAACATCCTACGAGCAGTACTTC | CATSEKDTGTSYEQYF
TRBJ1-5 | TRBV20-1 | . | . | TGCAGTGCTAACGGGGGGACCCATAGCAATCAGCCCCAGCATTTT | CSANGGTHSNQPQHF
TRBJ1-1 | TRBV5-1 | few | . | TGCGCCAGCACCCACAGAGGCACAGCTGAAGCTTTCTTT | CASTHRGTAEAFF
TRBJ2-1 | TRBV4-1 | . | . | TGCGCCAGCAGCCACGGCCCCTTGCGACCTGGAGGGTCTGAGCAGTTCTTC | CASSHGPLRPGGSEQFF
TRBJ2-1 | TRBV6-5 | few | TRBD2 | TGTGCCACCTTCGGACTAGGCAGGACCTATGAGCAGTTCTTC | CATFGLGRTYEQFF
TRBJ2-1 | TRBV20-1 | many | TRBD2 | TGCAGTGCAAATTTAGCGGGAGAAACCTACAATGAGCAGTTCTTC | CSANLAGETYNEQFF
TRBJ2-3 | TRBV14 | few | TRBD2 | TGTGCCAGCAGCCCCTTAGGCGCGGGAGTTGACACGCAGTATTTT | CASSPLGAGVDTQYF
TRBJ2-7 | TRBV5-5 | . | TRBD1 | TGTGCCAGCAGCTTAGATATGACAGGGCCGGGCGACGAGCAGTACTTC | CASSLDMTGPGDEQYF
TRBJ2-7 | TRBV11-2 | once | TRBD2 | TGTGCCAGCAGCCGGACTAGCGGGACTCAAATTCTCGCCTACGAGCAGTACTTC | CASSRTSGTQILAYEQYF
TRBJ2-7 | TRBV6-5 | few | TRBD1 | TGTGCCAGCAGTTTTCTACAGGGGGCGGACGAGCAGTACTTC | CASSFLQGADEQYF
TRBJ2-1 | TRBV2 | few | . | TGTGCCAGCAGTGAAGAAGGGAGCCCCGCCGATGAGCAGTTCTTC | CASSEEGSPADEQFF
TRBJ1-4 | TRBV5-5 | few | TRBD1 | TGTGCCAGCAGCTCGAGGACAGGGAATGAAAAACTGTTTTTT | CASSSRTGNEKLFF
TRBJ2-1 | TRBV7-2 | few | . | TGTGCCAGCAGCTCACCCACTGTTCCCTACAATGAGCAGTTCTTC | CASSSPTVPYNEQFF
TRBJ1-5 | TRBV2 | few | . | TGTGCCAGCGGGGGGGCAGGGGGCAATCAGCCCCAGCATTTT | CASGGAGGNQPQHF
TRBJ2-3 | TRBV6-6 | . | . | TGTGCCAGCAGTTACAAGCCCACAGATACGCAGTATTTT | CASSYKPTDTQYF
TRBJ2-3 | TRBV18 | many | . | TGTGCCAGCTCACCAAGGGGCCAAGGGGGGTCCACAGATACGCAGTATTTT | CASSPRGQGGSTDTQYF
TRBJ2-1 | TRBV7-2 | . | . | TGTGCCAGCAGCTTAGAATGGGGCTTAAATGAGCAGTTCTTC | CASSLEWGLNEQFF
TRBJ2-7 | TRBV7-2 | few | TRBD2 | TGTGCCAGCAGCGTAACGGGACTAAACTACGAGCAGTACTTC | CASSVTGLNYEQYF
TRBJ2-6 | TRBV9 | . | . | TGTGCCAGCAGCGTAGAGGGGTCTGGGGCCAACGTCCTGACTTTC | CASSVEGSGANVLTF
TRBJ1-5 | TRBV12-3/TRBV12-4 | . | TRBD1 | TGTGCCAGCTCGACAGGGCACAATCAGCCCCAGCATTTT | CASSTGHNQPQHF
TRBJ1-1 | TRBV7-2 | few | . | TGTGCCAGCAGCATAAGAACGGGACCTGAAGCTTTCTTT | CASSIRTGPEAFF
TRBJ1-6 | TRBV7-9 | many | . | TGTGCCAGCAGCTTAGAACAGTATAATTCACCCCTCCACTTT | CASSLEQYNSPLHF
TRBJ2-3 | TRBV12-3/TRBV12-4 | few | . | TGTGCCAGCAGTCGCGTATCATCTAGCACAGATACGCAGTATTTT | CASSRVSSSTDTQYF
TRBJ2-7 | TRBV20-1 | many | TRBD2 | TGCAGTGCAGCGGGACTAGCGGATTACGAGCAGTACTTC | CSAAGLADYEQYF
TRBJ1-4 | TRBV10-3 | few | . | TGTGCCATCAGGCAGGGGTTGACTGAAAAACTGTTTTTT | CAIRQGLTEKLFF
TRBJ2-7 | TRBV29-1 | few | . | TGCAGCGTCACCCTTCTCGGACACCTAGAGACCTACGAGCAGTACTTC | CSVTLLGHLETYEQYF
TRBJ1-3 | TRBV12-3/TRBV12-4 | . | . | TGTGCCAGCACCCCGAGACGTAACACCATATATTTT | CASTPRRNTIYF
TRBJ2-1 | TRBV20-1 | few | . | TGCAGTGCCAGCCGGCCCAGGGCTAGGGCCTACAATGAGCAGTTCTTC | CSASRPRARAYNEQFF
TRBJ1-1 | TRBV5-4 | . | . | TGTGCCAGCAGCTTCTCGTGGGACACTGAAGCTTTCTTT | CASSFSWDTEAFF
TRBJ1-2 | TRBV27 | . | . | TGTGCCAGCAGTTTTTCGCCAGTTAACTATGGCTACACCTTC | CASSFSPVNYGYTF
TRBJ2-1 | TRBV12-3/TRBV12-4 | . | . | TGTGCCAGCAGTCGGAACGGGGGTGAGCAGTTCTTC | CASSRNGGEQFF
TRBJ2-7 | TRBV7-2 | many | TRBD2 | TGTGCCAGCATCCTACGGCGGGAGGGTCCTCCGGGCGAGCAGTACTTC | CASILRREGPPGEQYF
TRBJ2-7 | TRBV5-1 | . | TRBD1 | TGCGCCAGCAGAACAGGGACAGCCTACGAGCAGTACTTC | CASRTGTAYEQYF
TRBJ2-7 | TRBV28 | many | TRBD2 | TGTGCCAGCAGCCCGGGACTAGCGGGAGCCGAGCAGTACTTC | CASSPGLAGAEQYF
TRBJ2-7 | TRBV25-1 | few | . | TGTGCCACTGCGTTTGGGGCCGCACTGAACGAGCAGTACTTC | CATAFGAALNEQYF
TRBJ2-7 | TRBV30 | . | TRBD2 | TGTGCCTGGAGTGCTGCTGGGACTAGCCGCGCCTACGAGCAGTACTTC | CAWSAAGTSRAYEQYF
TRBJ2-3 | TRBV4-2 | . | . | TGTGCCAGCAGCCAAGGGTCAAGGTCCGGAGATACGCAGTATTTT | CASSQGSRSGDTQYF